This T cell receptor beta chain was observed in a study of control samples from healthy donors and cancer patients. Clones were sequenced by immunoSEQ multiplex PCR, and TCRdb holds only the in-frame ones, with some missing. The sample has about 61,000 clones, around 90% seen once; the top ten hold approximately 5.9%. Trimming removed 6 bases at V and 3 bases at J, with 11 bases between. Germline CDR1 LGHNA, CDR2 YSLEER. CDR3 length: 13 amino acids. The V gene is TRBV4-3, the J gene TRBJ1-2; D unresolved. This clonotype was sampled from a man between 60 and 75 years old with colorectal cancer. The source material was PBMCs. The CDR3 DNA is TGCGCCAGCAGTCTACAGAGTTACTATGGCTACACCTTC. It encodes CASSLQSYYGYTF.